Each of the 10 T cell receptor beta chains below was sequenced from the same sample in a study of low-dose radiotherapy and immunotherapy resistance in tumors. Time point denoted: before trial treatment. TRAV- and TRBV-specific primers were used for first-strand cDNA, which covered alpha and beta chains. With a constant-region primer and a V-primer adapter, TCRs were subjected to roughly 20 PCR cycles of amplification. TCRdb independently ran MiXCR on the reads; one entry per CDR3 protein. This table has tens of thousands of distinct CDR3 sequences, around 27% appearing once. The material was PBMCs, obtained before treatment. Every receptor here comes from a male donor with rectosigmoid adenocarcinoma.

The rearrangement links TRBV11-2 to TRBJ2-1; 11 nucleotides align to TRBD2. The CDR3 loop spans 19 amino acids. J was trimmed by 0 bases and V by 5 bases; bases with no gene match: 12. Germline CDR1 and CDR2: SGHAT and FQNNGV. The CDR3 nucleotides read TGTGCCAGCAGCCCCCTTCAAGGGACTAGCGGAAGCTCCTACAATGAGCAGTTCTTC. Its protein is CASSPLQGTSGSSYNEQFF. The entire variable domain, with the rest obtained from reference TRBV11-2 and TRBJ2-1, is as follows: EAGVAQSPRYKIIEKRQSVAFWCNPISGHATLYWYQQILGQGPKLLIQFQNNGVVDDSQLPKDRFSAERLKGVDSTLKIQPAKLEDSAVYLCASSPLQGTSGSSYNEQFFGPGTRLTVL.

This clonotype was counted at least ten times. The chain recombines TRBV20-1 with TRBJ1-1; tentative D call: TRBD1 (6 bases). CDR1 and CDR2 (germline): DFQATT, SNEGSKA (reference sequence). The CDR3 is 14 amino acids. Trimming took off 5 bases at V and 5 bases at J, with 18 bases between the two ends. The CDR3 sequence: CSAPGGGMGTEAFF. In nucleotides, the CDR3 is TGCAGTGCTCCCGGGGGGGGCATGGGGACTGAAGCTTTCTTT.

The V call is TRBV9, the J call TRBJ2-1; D remains unclear. The CDR3 covers 17 residues. V was clipped by 0 bases and J by 4 bases, with 17 bases between them. From germline, CDR1 is SGDLS and CDR2 YYNGEE. CDR3 in amino acids: CASSVEKAPTAYNEQFF. In nucleotides, the CDR3 is TGTGCCAGCAGCGTAGAAAAGGCTCCTACGGCATACAATGAGCAGTTCTTC. Together with reference TRBV9 and TRBJ2-1, the CDR3 gives the full variable domain: DSGVTQTPKHLITATGQRVTLRCSPRSGDLSVYWYQQSLDQGLQFLIQYYNGEERAKGNILERFSAQQFPDLHSELNLSSLELGDSALYFCASSVEKAPTAYNEQFFGPGTRLTVL.

This clonotype was counted at least ten times. This chain uses TRBV6-1 with TRBJ2-1; the match to TRBD1 covers 8 bases. V shed 7 bases, J shed 3 bases, and the junction held 8 bases outside the gene matches. There are 15 residues in the CDR3. In germline, CDR1 is MNHNS, CDR2 SASEGT. The CDR3 nucleotides are TGTGCCAGCACCGTCCAGGGGGCTGTCTACAATGAGCAGTTCTTC. Translation: CASTVQGAVYNEQFF.

The chain recombines TRBV19 with TRBJ1-4, with TRBD1 matching over 7 bases. V trimming: 5 bases; J trimming: 5 bases; junction bases outside the gene matches: 8. Germline V lookup: CDR1 LNHDA, CDR2 SQIVND (reference sequence). The CDR3 covers 15 residues. CDR3 region: CASSSPRGPNEKLFF. The CDR3 region has the DNA TGTGCCAGTAGTTCCCCGAGGGGGCCAAATGAAAAACTGTTTTTT.

This chain joins TRBV29-1 and TRBJ2-7; the D gene is possibly TRBD1 (8 bases). The germline V gene encodes CDR1 SQVTM and CDR2 ANQGSEA. Trimming removed 6 bases at V and 7 bases at J, with 16 bases between. CDR3 length equals 12 residues. CDR3 in DNA: TGCAGCGTCGGACAGGGAGGGGTGGAGCAGTACTTC. The encoded protein is CSVGQGGVEQYF.

As to this clonotype: This may be a read error, as it is one base from a much larger clone. This chain uses TRBV19 with TRBJ1-6; no clear D gene. This CDR3 region has 14 residues. Looked up from germline, CDR1 is LNHDA and CDR2 is SQIVND (reference sequence). The CDR3 DNA is TGTACCAGTAGTGGATACCTCTCCGATTCACCCCTCCACTTT. It is translated as CTSSGYLSDSPLHF.

Points on this clonotype: This likely stems from a read error, as it lies one base from a far larger clone. V usage is TRBV27 and J usage is TRBJ1-5, with no clear D. CDR3 size: 10 residues. Trimming left V 8 bases short and J 7 bases short, with 6 bases between. Germline values: CDR1 MNHEY, CDR2 SMNVEV (reference sequence). The CDR3, as DNA: TGTGCCAGCCGCCGACAGCCCCAGCATTTT. This gives the protein CASRRQPQHF.

This clonotype was observed at least ten times. J is TRBJ1-3 and V is TRBV11-2; D not certain. CDR1 and CDR2 from the germline V gene are SGHAT and FQNNGV. The CDR3 is made up of 16 amino acids. V gave up 1 base and J gave up 0 bases, with 10 bases separating them. For the CDR3, the DNA is TGTGCCAGCAGCTTAGTTTGGGCCTCCTCTGGAAACACCATATATTTT. Its protein product is CASSLVWASSGNTIYF. The whole variable domain, remainder taken from reference TRBV11-2 and TRBJ1-3, is EAGVAQSPRYKIIEKRQSVAFWCNPISGHATLYWYQQILGQGPKLLIQFQNNGVVDDSQLPKDRFSAERLKGVDSTLKIQPAKLEDSAVYLCASSLVWASSGNTIYFGEGSWLTVV.

This clonotype has just a few counts. The likely explanation is a read error, given a far larger clone one base away. The chain couples TRBV11-2 to TRBJ2-5; a weak D match, TRBD1 (6 bases). Germline CDR1 is SGHAT and CDR2 is FQNNGV. The V gene lost 6 bases and the J gene lost 11 bases, with 19 bases spanning the gap. The CDR3 loop spans 13 amino acids. In DNA form, the CDR3 reads TGTGCCAGCAGTAAAGGACAGAACAATGAGCAGTACTTC. The encoded protein is CASSKGQNNEQYF.